A single sample gave rise to the 27 T cell receptor beta chains below, sequenced in a study of identical twins (dated by TCRdb to 2016 to 2017). The library was generated by 5' RACE. Sequencing relied on an Illumina HiSeq 2000. Using fastp trimming at Q25 and MiXCR clonotype assembly, TCRdb reanalyzed the public sequencing data and kept in-frame beta chains. Every CDR3 protein is listed once, alongside the most common genes and DNA of its rows. This sample comprises about 720,000 distinct CDR3 sequences, roughly 18% of them detected only once. The biggest ten clones account for around 13% of the sample. The same sample was also studied in work on T cells expressing NK-cell markers.

Material for sequencing was PBMCs. These receptors were obtained from a young woman in good health.

This clonotype occurred many times. The J gene is TRBJ2-5, the V gene TRBV12-3 or TRBV12-4, with D uncertain. This CDR3 has 11 amino acids. V lost 3 bases, J lost 3 bases, and 2 bases lay in between. CDR3 bases: TGTGCCAGCAGTTTCGAAGAGACCCAGTACTTC. Translation gives CASSFEETQYF.

The gene calls are TRBV18 and TRBJ2-7, with a tentative D call TRBD1 (6 bases). V lost 0 bases, J lost 6 bases, and 12 bases lay in between. The CDR3 loop spans 14 amino acids. Germline V gives CDR1 KGHSH, CDR2 LQKENI. The CDR3 reads CASSPPGTSGEQYF. The CDR3 DNA sequence: TGTGCCAGCTCACCACCCGGGACATCCGGCGAGCAGTACTTC.

This clonotype was seen a handful of times. The rearrangement links TRBV5-8 to TRBJ2-7; D ambiguous. Between the trimmed V and J ends, which lost 1 base and 6 bases, there was a span of 17 bases. The CDR3 length is 15 residues. Germline V gives CDR1 SGHTS, CDR2 YDEGEE. In DNA, the CDR3 is TGTGCCAGCAGCTTGCCCCCATTACCGCGGAGCGAGCAGTACTTC. It encodes CASSLPPLPRSEQYF.

The chain carries TRBV6-1 and TRBJ2-1, with 7 bases aligning to TRBD2. Germline V gene lookup returns CDR1 MNHNS and CDR2 SASEGT. After removal of 5 bases from V and 2 bases from J, the junction contained 9 bases not matched to a gene. The CDR3 sequence is 16 residues long. CDR3 sequence reads: CASSQGGRAPYNEQFF. CDR3 coding DNA: TGTGCCAGCAGTCAGGGAGGGAGGGCCCCCTACAATGAGCAGTTCTTC.

This clonotype turned up a few times. The CDR3 DNA follows: TGTGCCAGCAGCCAACCGGGACGGAATTCACCCCTCCACTTT. Encoded protein: CASSQPGRNSPLHF. The chain recombines TRBV3-1 with TRBJ1-6; D may be TRBD1 (5 bases). The CDR3 totals 14 residues. V was pared by 2 bases and J by 7 bases, with 9 bases between. CDR1 LGHDT and CDR2 YNNKEL come from the germline V gene (reference sequence).

The chain combines TRBV5-1 with TRBJ2-1, with TRBD2 as a possible D gene (5 bases). Germline CDR1 is SGHRS and CDR2 is YFSETQ. The CDR3 length is 13 residues. The V gene lost 4 bases and the J gene lost 4 bases, with 9 bases spanning the gap. The CDR3 nucleotides are TGCGCCAGCAGCACCGGACTTTACAATGAGCAGTTCTTC. It translates to CASSTGLYNEQFF.

This clonotype was found a few times. The chain employs TRBV20-1 and TRBJ2-1; a weak D match, TRBD2 (5 bases). The germline CDR1 and CDR2 sequences are DFQATT and SNEGSKA (reference sequence). V was trimmed by 5 bases and J by 7 bases, leaving 21 bases between them. The CDR3 is made up of 15 amino acids. For the CDR3, the DNA is TGCAGTGCTTCCCGGACGAGGGCCGTCGGGAATGAGCAGTTCTTC. Translation gives CSASRTRAVGNEQFF.

The rearrangement joins TRBV20-1 to TRBJ2-7, with 8 bases aligning to TRBD2. The CDR3 length is 13 residues. Looked up from germline, CDR1 is DFQATT and CDR2 is SNEGSKA (reference sequence). After removal of 5 bases from V and 0 bases from J, the junction contained 3 bases not matched to a gene. CDR3 bases: TGCAGTGCTGGCGGGGGGTACTCCTACGAGCAGTACTTC. This sequence encodes CSAGGGYSYEQYF.

This clonotype was seen only a few times. V and J are TRBV5-1 and TRBJ2-7, with D hard to call. The V and J ends lost 8 bases and 7 bases respectively, with 16 bases between them. Germline-derived CDR1 and CDR2 are SGHRS and YFSETQ. The CDR3 spans 12 residues. The CDR3 here is CASYERAQEQYF. CDR3 DNA: TGCGCCAGTTATGAACGGGCTCAAGAGCAGTACTTC.

This clonotype has ten or more counts. The chain recombines TRBV12-3 or TRBV12-4 with TRBJ1-1, with D possibly TRBD1 on 6 matching bases. V gave up 6 bases and J gave up 1 base, with 9 bases separating them. This CDR3 spans 13 amino acids. The chain's CDR3 is CASRKQGNTEAFF. CDR3 DNA sequence: TGTGCCAGCAGAAAACAGGGGAACACTGAAGCTTTCTTT.

This clonotype was seen more than once but under ten times. The chain recombines TRBV12-3 or TRBV12-4 with TRBJ1-1; D unclear. The CDR3 extends over 11 amino acids. Trimming took off 2 bases at V and 10 bases at J, with 8 bases between the two ends. The CDR3 coding sequence is TGTGCCAGCAGTTTAAACAAGAGAGCTTTCTTT. Amino acids: CASSLNKRAFF.

This clonotype turned up a few times. This rearrangement joins TRBV20-1 to TRBJ2-5; 8 positions agree with TRBD1. With 5 bases clipped from V and 4 bases from J, the junction kept 3 bases outside the gene matches. Germline-derived CDR1 and CDR2 are DFQATT and SNEGSKA (reference sequence). The CDR3 has 12 amino acids. The chain's CDR3 is CSAGQGGETQYF. CDR3 nucleotide sequence: TGCAGTGCTGGACAGGGTGGAGAGACCCAGTACTTC.

The chain carries TRBV27 and TRBJ2-7, with D maybe TRBD2 (5 bases). The CDR3 contains 15 residues. The germline gives CDR1 MNHEY, CDR2 SMNVEV (reference sequence). V was trimmed by 4 bases and J by 0 bases, leaving 13 bases between them. CDR3 sequence reads: CASSSAWESSYEQYF. CDR3 DNA: TGTGCCAGCAGTTCAGCGTGGGAGAGCTCCTACGAGCAGTACTTC.

The chain couples TRBV24-1 to TRBJ2-2; 7 nucleotides align to TRBD2. Per the germline V gene, CDR1 is KGHDR and CDR2 is SFDVKD. The CDR3 totals 15 residues. The V gene end was trimmed by 2 bases and the J gene end by 6 bases; junction bases not matched to a gene: 5. CDR3 loop: CATSDWRTRPGELFF. The CDR3 coding sequence is TGTGCCACCAGTGATTGGAGGACTAGGCCCGGGGAGCTGTTTTTT.

V and J are TRBV9 and TRBJ1-6; D is possibly TRBD1 (6 bases). Germline CDR1 SGDLS, CDR2 YYNGEE. The CDR3 has 16 amino acids. Trimming left V 3 bases short and J 2 bases short, with 12 bases between. CDR3 protein: CASSGPRGAYNSPLHF. The CDR3 coding sequence is TGTGCCAGCAGCGGACCCAGGGGCGCCTATAATTCACCCCTCCACTTT.

This chain joins TRBV14 and TRBJ2-1; D may be TRBD1 (5 bases). This CDR3 has 13 amino acids. Trimming pared 3 bases from V and 3 bases from J, leaving 6 bases between. Germline lookup yields CDR1 SGHDN and CDR2 FVKESK. The DNA for the CDR3 is TGTGCCAGCAGCCAGACAGACTACAATGAGCAGTTCTTC. Its protein product is CASSQTDYNEQFF.

The V gene is TRBV7-9, the J gene TRBJ2-1, with 9 bases aligning to TRBD2. Germline-derived CDR1 and CDR2 are SEHNR and FQNEAQ (reference sequence). Unmatched junction bases numbered 6, after V lost 1 base and J lost 8 bases. The CDR3 runs to 15 residues. The CDR3 nucleotides read TGTGCCAGCAGCTTAGGTTCTAGCGGGATCGATGAGCAGTTCTTC. Its translation: CASSLGSSGIDEQFF.

This chain connects TRBV24-1 to TRBJ2-1, with TRBD2 matching 9 bases. The germline V gene encodes CDR1 KGHDR and CDR2 SFDVKD. This CDR3 comprises 14 residues. V lost 3 bases to trimming and J lost 6 bases; unmatched junction nucleotides: 2. CDR3 in amino acids: CATSDAGGSNEQFF. The CDR3 coding sequence is TGTGCCACCAGTGATGCGGGAGGGTCCAATGAGCAGTTCTTC.

This rearrangement joins TRBV5-1 to TRBJ2-5; TRBD2 matches at 9 bases. CDR3 length equals 15 residues. Germline V lookup: CDR1 SGHRS, CDR2 YFSETQ. The J segment lost 0 bases and the V segment lost 6 bases, leaving 6 bases of the junction unmatched. The CDR3, as DNA: TGCGCCAGCACCACTCTAGCGGGGTACCAAGAGACCCAGTACTTC. This gives the protein CASTTLAGYQETQYF. Full variable domain (missing parts from reference TRBV5-1 and TRBJ2-5): KAGVTQTPRYLIKTRGQQVTLSCSPISGHRSVSWYQQTPGQGLQFLFEYFSETQRNKGNFPGRFSGRQFSNSRSEMNVSTLELGDSALYLCASTTLAGYQETQYFGPGTRLLVL.

This clonotype was counted between two and nine times. The J gene is TRBJ1-2, the V gene TRBV6-6; D might be TRBD1 (6 bases). The CDR3 length is 13 residues. With 6 bases removed from V and 7 bases from J, the gap between germline ends came to 15 bases. Germline loops: CDR1 MNHNY, CDR2 SVGAGI (reference sequence). In nucleotides, the CDR3 is TGTGCCAGCAGCCAACAGGGATGGGGTGGCTACACCTTC. Protein sequence: CASSQQGWGGYTF.

A single count supports this clonotype. The chain recombines TRBV9 with TRBJ2-1; 10 nucleotides align to TRBD2. Trimming removed 4 bases from V and 7 bases from J; junction bases left unmatched: 11. The CDR3 has 16 amino acids. Germline lookup yields CDR1 SGDLS and CDR2 YYNGEE. The CDR3 DNA sequence: TGTGCCAGCAGCTTGCCTAGCGGGAGATTGGGAAATGAGCAGTTCTTC. Translating it yields CASSLPSGRLGNEQFF.

This clonotype was picked up a small number of times. The chain combines TRBV6-5 with TRBJ1-1, with TRBD1 matching over 8 bases. The CDR3 sequence is 15 residues long. The V segment lost 4 bases and the J segment 5 bases; nucleotides outside the gene matches: 9. Germline V gives CDR1 MNHEY, CDR2 SVGAGI. The CDR3 sequence: CASSLGQAGFTEAFF. The CDR3 DNA reads TGTGCCAGCAGTTTGGGACAGGCCGGGTTTACTGAAGCTTTCTTT.

The rearrangement links TRBV5-1 to TRBJ2-3; 8 positions match TRBD1. Germline V gene data show CDR1 as SGHRS and CDR2 as YFSETQ. The CDR3 has 15 residues. V lost 5 bases, J lost 2 bases, and 7 bases stayed unmatched. The CDR3, as DNA: TGCGCCAGCAGGGCCGACAGGGGCCTCACAGATACGCAGTATTTT. It translates to CASRADRGLTDTQYF.

The table lists this clonotype with a few counts. The genes are TRBV7-9 and TRBJ1-1; D perhaps matches TRBD1 (6 bases). Looked up from germline, CDR1 is SEHNR and CDR2 is FQNEAQ (reference sequence). This CDR3 spans 16 amino acids. Trimming shortened V by 5 bases and J by 0 bases, and 16 bases separated the two germline ends. The CDR3 reads CASSPYMGAMNTEAFF. The CDR3 DNA is TGTGCCAGCAGCCCCTACATGGGGGCCATGAACACTGAAGCTTTCTTT.

The rearrangement joins TRBV3-1 to TRBJ2-7; 11 bases line up with TRBD1. Trimming cost V 3 bases and J 1 base; bases outside gene matches: 11. This CDR3 has 18 amino acids. Germline V CDR1 and CDR2: LGHDT, YNNKEL (reference sequence). In DNA form, the CDR3 reads TGTGCCAGCAGCCAGGCCTCGGACAGGGGGCGGGATTCCTACGAGCAGTACTTC. It is translated as CASSQASDRGRDSYEQYF.

Only one count was recorded for this clonotype. The rearrangement links TRBV5-1 to TRBJ2-7; tentative D call: TRBD2 (6 bases). This CDR3 is built from 13 residues. Germline CDR1 and CDR2: SGHRS and YFSETQ. Trimming pared 0 bases from V and 2 bases from J, leaving 6 bases between. DNA for the CDR3: TGCGCCAGCAGCTTGGGGGAGGCCTACGAGCAGTACTTC. Amino acid sequence: CASSLGEAYEQYF.

There are many counts of this clonotype. The chain has TRBV6-6 and TRBJ1-6; the D is unclear. The germline V gene encodes CDR1 MNHNY and CDR2 SVGAGI (reference sequence). The CDR3 runs 11 residues. Trimming pared 1 base from V and 16 bases from J, leaving 8 bases between. The CDR3 DNA follows: TGTGCCAGCAGTTACTTGGAGAGTCTCCACTTT. This codes for CASSYLESLHF.